The T cell receptor beta chain under discussion was sequenced for a study of shared T cell receptors in the human thymus. CDR3 length equals 19 residues. Germline CDR1 is MNHNS and CDR2 is SASEGT. V was pared by 1 base and J by 0 bases, with 18 bases between. Sequenced by immunoSEQ multiplex PCR; TCRdb stores in-frame clones only, minus some. This table holds roughly 700,000 clones, 88% found once. This same sample was also taken into another study, of human thymus T cells. As that report states: Thymic and blood repertoires appeared to carry a bias in their V and J gene usage.

The sample was thymocytes. The chain carries TRBV6-1 and TRBJ1-4, with a tentative D call TRBD1 (5 bases). The receptor's source is a boy in the first two years of life with a congenital heart defect. CDR3 DNA: TGTGCCAGCAGTGAAGACCGCAGGGAAGAGCCCTCAACTAATGAAAAACTGTTTTTT. It codes for CASSEDRREEPSTNEKLFF.